This T cell receptor beta chain comes out of a study of blood T cell repertoires in COVID-19. Study overall: From T cells, B-cell-depleted T cells, or PBMCs came the material, which was cDNA or gDNA.

Clones were read by immunoSEQ multiplex PCR, and TCRdb kept only the in-frame ones, dropping some. The sample contains 250,000 to 300,000 clones, approximately 80% of which appear only once. Looked up from germline, CDR1 is LNHNV and CDR2 is YYDKDF (reference sequence). Trimming pared 0 bases from V and 6 bases from J, leaving 8 bases between. The CDR3 is 14 residues long. This chain uses TRBV15 with TRBJ2-2; TRBD1 might be the D (5 bases). Material: peripheral blood. The receptor comes from a woman in her fifties or sixties with active or convalescent COVID-19. Here the CDR3 DNA reads TGTGCCACCAGCAGAGATAAGGGGTCCGGGGAGCTGTTTTTT. Translation gives CATSRDKGSGELFF.